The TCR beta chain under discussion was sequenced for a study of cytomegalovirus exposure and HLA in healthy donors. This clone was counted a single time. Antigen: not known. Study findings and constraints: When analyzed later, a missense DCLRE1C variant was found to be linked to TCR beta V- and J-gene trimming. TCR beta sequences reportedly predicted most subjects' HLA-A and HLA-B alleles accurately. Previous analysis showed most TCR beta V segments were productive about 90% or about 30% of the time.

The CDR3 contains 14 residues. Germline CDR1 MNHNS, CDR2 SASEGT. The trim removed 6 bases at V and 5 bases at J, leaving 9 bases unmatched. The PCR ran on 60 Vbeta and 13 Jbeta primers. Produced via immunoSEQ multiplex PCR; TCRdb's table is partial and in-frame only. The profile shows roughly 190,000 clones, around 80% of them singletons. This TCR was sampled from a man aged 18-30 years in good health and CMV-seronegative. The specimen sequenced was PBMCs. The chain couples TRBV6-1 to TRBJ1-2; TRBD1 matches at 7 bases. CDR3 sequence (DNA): TGTGCCAGCAGACTCTCCGGGACAGCTTATGGCTACACCTTC. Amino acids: CASRLSGTAYGYTF.